Below, 5 T cell receptor beta chains from the same sample are listed, as sequenced in a study of CD8+ T cells in alopecia areata. Sequencing used cDNA as its template, made by extracting RNA and reverse transcribing it. Sequencing used immunoSEQ multiplex PCR; TCRdb keeps in-frame clones, though not all of them. Among over 95,000 clones listed, 41% were seen once. What was sequenced was CD4+ T cells sorted from blood. These receptors all come from a human donor with alopecia areata.

The V and J genes are TRBV27 and TRBJ1-1; the D gene is possibly TRBD1 (5 bases). The length of the CDR3 is 15 residues. V was pared by 2 bases and J by 2 bases, with 12 bases between. Germline V lookup: CDR1 MNHEY, CDR2 SMNVEV (reference sequence). CDR3: CASSLTPGLNTEAFF. In DNA form, the CDR3 reads TGTGCCAGCAGTTTAACACCGGGACTTAACACTGAAGCTTTCTTT.

The gene calls are TRBV30 and TRBJ2-3; 10 nucleotides line up with TRBD1. Germline CDR1 is GTSNPN and CDR2 is SVGIG (reference sequence). The CDR3 runs to 13 residues. The trim removed 6 bases at V and 3 bases at J, leaving 3 bases unmatched. In DNA, the CDR3 is TGTGCCTGCGGGACAGGGGTAACAGATACGCAGTATTTT. Translated, it gives CACGTGVTDTQYF.

This clone was seen only a few times. The chain links TRBV28 to TRBJ1-4, with TRBD1 as a possible D gene (5 bases). The CDR3 extends over 14 amino acids. CDR1 and CDR2 (germline): MDHEN, SYDVKM. V lost 5 bases and J lost 4, with 11 bases in between. The CDR3 coding sequence is TGTGCCAGCAGTCCGGGACGTCATAATGAAAAACTGTTTTTT. Encoded protein: CASSPGRHNEKLFF. Full variable domain (missing parts from reference TRBV28 and TRBJ1-4): DVKVTQSSRYLVKRTGEKVFLECVQDMDHENMFWYRQDPGLGLRLIYFSYDVKMKEKGDIPEGYSVSREKKERFSLILESASTNQTSMYLCASSPGRHNEKLFFGSGTQLSVL.

This chain joins TRBV30 and TRBJ2-5; TRBD2 might be the D (5 bases). CDR3 length: 13 amino acids. Germline assignment: CDR1 GTSNPN and CDR2 SVGIG (reference sequence). Between the trimmed V and J ends, which lost 2 bases and 5 bases, there was a span of 12 bases. The CDR3 region has the DNA TGTGCCTGGAGTCTCCGGGAACGGGAGACCCAGTACTTC. It translates to CAWSLRERETQYF.

This clone was seen more than once but under ten times. The chain uses TRBV29-1 and TRBJ1-5; possibly TRBD1 for D (5 bases). There are 14 residues in the CDR3. The V end was cut by 4 bases, the J end by 3 bases, with 13 bases between. In germline, CDR1 is SQVTM, CDR2 ANQGSEA. CDR3 nucleotides: TGCAGCGTTGTAGGGCAGGGCAACAATCAGCCCCAGCATTTT. Translation: CSVVGQGNNQPQHF.